The entry below gives a single T cell receptor (beta chain) sequence along with its context. The V gene's germline CDR1 is SGHTA and CDR2 FQGNSA. The length of the CDR3 is 15 residues. J was trimmed by 7 bases and V by 4 bases; bases with no gene match: 7. In the original analysis: By means of reference gene primer amplification, nucleated cell counts were estimated. Sequencing used immunoSEQ multiplex PCR; TCRdb keeps in-frame clones, though not all of them. D and trimming were read from the DNA, whereas the V and J calls and clone size are those reported in that table. This sample has 130,000 to 150,000 clones; around 84% occur once, and the top ten carry 35% to 45%. The sample belongs to a study of blood T cell repertoires in COVID-19.

The chain uses TRBV7-2 and TRBJ1-6; 7 bases are shared with TRBD1. The sequence derives from a human donor in a cohort sampled during active COVID-19. Sample: peripheral blood. CDR3 in DNA: TGTGCCAGCAGCTCAACCGGGACAGAAAATTCACCCCTCCACTTT. It yields the protein CASSSTGTENSPLHF.